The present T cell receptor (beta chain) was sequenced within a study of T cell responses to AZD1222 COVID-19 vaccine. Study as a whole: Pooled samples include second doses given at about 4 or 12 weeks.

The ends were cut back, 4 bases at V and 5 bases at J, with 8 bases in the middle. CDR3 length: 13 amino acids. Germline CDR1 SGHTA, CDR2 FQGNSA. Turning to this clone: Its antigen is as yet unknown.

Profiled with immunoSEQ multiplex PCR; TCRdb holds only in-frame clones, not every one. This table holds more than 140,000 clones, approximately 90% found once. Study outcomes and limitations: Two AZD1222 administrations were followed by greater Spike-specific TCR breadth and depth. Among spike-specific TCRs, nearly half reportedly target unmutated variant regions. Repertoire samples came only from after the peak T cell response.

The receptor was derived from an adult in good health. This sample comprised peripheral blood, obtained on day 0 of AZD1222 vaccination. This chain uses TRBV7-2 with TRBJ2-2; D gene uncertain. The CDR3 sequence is CASSSYLTGELFF. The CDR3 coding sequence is TGTGCCAGCAGCTCATACTTGACCGGGGAGCTGTTTTTT.